This passage covers 31 T cell receptor beta chains from one sample sequenced in a study of patients and donors after allogeneic stem cell transplantation (dated by TCRdb to 2020 to 2022). The library was prepared using RT-PCR. The sample was run on a NextSeq 550. Through fastp at Q25 and MiXCR, TCRdb rebuilt clones from the public reads, retaining in-frame beta chains. Rows merge per CDR3 protein into single entries with the most common DNA and genes. In this sample the table shows hundreds of thousands of distinct CDR3 sequences, roughly 17% of which occur a single time. 7.2% of the sample rests with the top ten. The sample taken for sequencing was blood, either unsorted or a sorted T cell fraction (not recorded which). These receptor sequences come from a human donor who was either an allogeneic HSCT recipient or a stem cell or donor lymphocyte infusion donor (not recorded which). It is not recorded whose cells these are; they may come from a transplant donor.

This clonotype was observed a handful of times. The chain is built from TRBV4-3 and TRBJ2-7, with a weak D call TRBD1 (6 bases). Trimming took off 0 bases at V and 3 bases at J, with 12 bases between the two ends. This CDR3 comprises 15 residues. Germline CDR1 LGHNA, CDR2 YSLEER. CDR3 sequence reads: CASSQEGLGGYEQYF. CDR3 bases: TGCGCCAGCAGCCAAGAAGGGTTAGGGGGCTACGAGCAGTACTTC.

This clonotype occurred a few times. J is TRBJ1-6 and V is TRBV29-1, with D possibly TRBD1 on 6 matching bases. Trimming removed 6 bases at V and 7 bases at J, with 13 bases between. The CDR3 extends over 13 amino acids. Germline V CDR1 and CDR2: SQVTM, ANQGSEA. This CDR3 is CSVVQGLNSPLHF. CDR3 nucleotides: TGCAGCGTGGTACAGGGCTTGAATTCACCCCTCCACTTT.

This clonotype was counted between two and nine times. This chain connects TRBV6-2 or TRBV6-3 to TRBJ2-1, with TRBD1 matching over 7 bases. The CDR3 loop spans 15 amino acids. Looked up from germline, CDR1 is MNHEY and CDR2 is SVGEGT. Trimming at V came to 6 bases and at J to 2 bases, leaving 7 bases not matched to a gene. CDR3 sequence reads: CASSHTRGPYNEQFF. DNA for the CDR3: TGTGCCAGCAGCCATACGAGGGGGCCCTACAATGAGCAGTTCTTC.

In its sample, this clonotype was seen many times. V usage is TRBV5-1 and J usage is TRBJ2-5, with TRBD2 matching 9 bases. From germline, CDR1 is SGHRS and CDR2 YFSETQ. The V segment lost 4 bases and the J segment 0 bases; nucleotides outside the gene matches: 4. CDR3 length: 15 amino acids. CDR3 residues: CASSSSGSYQETQYF. In DNA form, the CDR3 reads TGCGCCAGCAGCAGTAGCGGGAGCTACCAAGAGACCCAGTACTTC.

This clonotype was observed a handful of times. V usage is TRBV20-1 and J usage is TRBJ2-2, with D perhaps being TRBD1 or TRBD2 (6 bases each). This CDR3 comprises 14 residues. The V gene's germline CDR1 is DFQATT and CDR2 SNEGSKA (reference sequence). Trimming shortened V by 3 bases and J by 6 bases, and 14 bases separated the two germline ends. As DNA, the CDR3 is TGCAGTGCTAGCGCTGGGGGGCCGGCCGGGGAGCTGTTTTTT. This translates into CSASAGGPAGELFF.

The V and J genes are TRBV14 and TRBJ2-7, with TRBD1 identical over 11 bases. The CDR3 contains 16 residues. From germline, CDR1 is SGHDN and CDR2 FVKESK. V was pared by 3 bases and J by 0 bases, with 4 bases of the junction left unmatched. CDR3 nucleotide sequence: TGTGCCAGCAGCCAGGGACAGGGGGTCTCCTCCTACGAGCAGTACTTC. It is translated as CASSQGQGVSSYEQYF.

The V call is TRBV4-2, the J call TRBJ2-5, with D perhaps TRBD1 or TRBD2 (5 bases each). The CDR3 is 15 residues long. Germline V gives CDR1 LGHNA, CDR2 YNFKEQ. V was trimmed by 0 bases and J by 2 bases, leaving 10 bases between them. CDR3: CASSQEGTVQETQYF. The CDR3 DNA sequence: TGTGCCAGCAGCCAAGAAGGGACCGTACAAGAGACCCAGTACTTC.

The genes are TRBV20-1 and TRBJ1-5; D gene uncertain. CDR3 length: 15 residues. The ends were cut back, 6 bases at V and 2 bases at J, with 17 bases in the middle. Per germline, CDR1 DFQATT and CDR2 SNEGSKA (reference sequence). CDR3 sequence: CSAPPVRVGNQPQHF. The CDR3 region has the DNA TGCAGTGCCCCCCCGGTACGGGTAGGCAATCAGCCCCAGCATTTT.

J is TRBJ2-1 and V is TRBV9; D gene unclear. The CDR3 has 13 residues. Germline CDR1 and CDR2: SGDLS and YYNGEE. V was clipped by 2 bases and J by 10 bases, with 13 bases between them. The CDR3 DNA is TGTGCCAGCAGCGTGCGGCTAGTGGGGGAGCAGTTCTTC. Its translation: CASSVRLVGEQFF. The full variable domain, its missing parts supplied by reference TRBV9 and TRBJ2-1, is DSGVTQTPKHLITATGQRVTLRCSPRSGDLSVYWYQQSLDQGLQFLIQYYNGEERAKGNILERFSAQQFPDLHSELNLSSLELGDSALYFCASSVRLVGEQFFGPGTRLTVL.

This clonotype was seen only a few times. The chain recombines TRBV20-1 with TRBJ2-2; unclear D gene. Germline V gives CDR1 DFQATT, CDR2 SNEGSKA (reference sequence). V was pared by 0 bases and J by 8 bases, with 10 bases between. This CDR3 region has 13 residues. CDR3 sequence: CSARDPLVGELFF. In nucleotides, the CDR3 is TGCAGTGCTAGAGATCCCCTCGTGGGGGAGCTGTTTTTT.

This clonotype was seen repeatedly, ten times or more. The gene calls are TRBV20-1 and TRBJ1-2, with 8 bases matching TRBD1. The CDR3 covers 13 residues. Germline V gene data show CDR1 as DFQATT and CDR2 as SNEGSKA (reference sequence). V shed 5 bases, J shed 4 bases, and the junction held 6 bases outside the gene matches. CDR3 amino acids: CSAPPTGAYGYTF. CDR3 coding DNA: TGCAGTGCTCCCCCGACAGGGGCCTATGGCTACACCTTC.

This clonotype has just a few counts. V usage is TRBV4-3 and J usage is TRBJ1-5; the match to TRBD1 covers 9 bases. This CDR3 comprises 17 residues. Trimming cost V 1 base and J 2 bases; bases outside gene matches: 6. CDR1 is LGHNA and CDR2 is YSLEER in the germline V gene. The CDR3 sequence is CASSQGTGAGGNQPQHF. CDR3 nucleotide sequence: TGCGCCAGCAGCCAAGGGACAGGGGCAGGAGGCAATCAGCCCCAGCATTTT.

The V call is TRBV7-2, the J call TRBJ2-3; D is unresolved. The CDR3 has 15 amino acids. Germline V CDR1 and CDR2: SGHTA, FQGNSA. Trimming took 5 bases from V and 0 from J, leaving 12 bases between them. The CDR3 coding sequence is TGTGCCAGCAGCCCGGACGGGTACAGCACAGATACGCAGTATTTT. This encodes CASSPDGYSTDTQYF.

This clonotype came up many times. V and J are TRBV7-9 and TRBJ2-2, with D uncertain. The V end lost 0 bases, the J end lost 7 bases, and 0 bases lay between the germline ends. Germline V gene data show CDR1 as SEHNR and CDR2 as FQNEAQ (reference sequence). This CDR3 has 11 amino acids. In DNA, the CDR3 is TGTGCCAGCAGCTTAGCCGGGGAGCTGTTTTTT. Translated: CASSLAGELFF.

This chain joins TRBV11-1 and TRBJ2-5, with TRBD1 as a possible D gene (6 bases). With 6 bases removed from V and 5 bases from J, the gap between germline ends came to 13 bases. This CDR3 is 13 amino acids long. Germline V lookup: CDR1 SGHAT, CDR2 FQDESV (reference sequence). CDR3 bases: TGTGCCAGCAGAGCAACAGGGTTGGAGACCCAGTACTTC. This encodes CASRATGLETQYF.

Worth noting for this clonotype: At one of its ends the junction is not consistent with the germline gene, which may arise from a read error. V and J are TRBV7-8 and TRBJ2-5; D is uncertain. CDR3 length: 11 amino acids. Germline V CDR1 and CDR2: SGHVS, FQNEAQ. The CDR3 reads CASSLQGTQYF. The CDR3 coding sequence is TGTGCCAGCAGCTTGCAAGGGACCCAGTACTTC.

This chain uses TRBV2 with TRBJ2-3; D is ambiguous. Germline V lookup: CDR1 SNHLY, CDR2 FYNNEI. The CDR3 consists of 13 residues. With 7 bases removed from V and 1 base from J, the gap between germline ends came to 9 bases. CDR3 bases: TGTGCCAGCAACGGCGGTGGCACAGATACGCAGTATTTT. Translated, it gives CASNGGGTDTQYF.

This clonotype has just a few counts. The chain combines TRBV7-9 with TRBJ1-1; 8 bases fit TRBD1. CDR1 and CDR2 from the germline V gene are SEHNR and FQNEAQ (reference sequence). This CDR3 is built from 15 residues. V shed 1 base and J 4 bases; nucleotides not matched to a gene: 5. DNA for the CDR3: TGTGCCAGCAGCTTAGGGCCAGGGGGCCTCACTGAAGCTTTCTTT. It is translated as CASSLGPGGLTEAFF.

This clonotype was observed a few times. The CDR3 is CSARTSGPDHYNEQFF. The CDR3 coding sequence is TGCAGTGCTAGGACTAGCGGGCCAGACCACTACAATGAGCAGTTCTTC. The chain combines TRBV20-1 with TRBJ2-1; 10 nucleotides agree with TRBD2. The V gene's germline CDR1 is DFQATT and CDR2 SNEGSKA (reference sequence). This CDR3 has 16 amino acids. The ends lost 3 bases at V and 3 bases at J; junction bases unmatched: 8.

The gene calls are TRBV20-1 and TRBJ2-7, with 11 bases lining up with TRBD2. J lost 3 bases, V lost 1 base, and 5 bases had no gene match. The CDR3 totals 15 residues. Germline V gene sequence: CDR1 DFQATT, CDR2 SNEGSKA (reference sequence). The CDR3 DNA reads TGCAGTGCTAGAGCGCTAGCGGGAGGCCTCTACGAGCAGTACTTC. Its protein is CSARALAGGLYEQYF.

This clonotype occurred a few times. This chain joins TRBV5-1 and TRBJ2-7, with 8 positions matching TRBD2. Germline CDR1 SGHRS, CDR2 YFSETQ. With 0 bases clipped from V and 6 bases from J, the junction kept 8 bases outside the gene matches. The CDR3 has 15 amino acids. The CDR3 loop is CASSLGDGRVFEQYF. In nucleotides, the CDR3 is TGCGCCAGCAGCTTGGGGGACGGGAGGGTCTTCGAGCAGTACTTC. The entire variable domain, with the rest obtained from reference TRBV5-1 and TRBJ2-7, is as follows: KAGVTQTPRYLIKTRGQQVTLSCSPISGHRSVSWYQQTPGQGLQFLFEYFSETQRNKGNFPGRFSGRQFSNSRSEMNVSTLELGDSALYLCASSLGDGRVFEQYFGPGTRLTVT.

V is TRBV20-1 and J is TRBJ2-3, with TRBD2 matching 11 bases. The CDR3 is made up of 16 amino acids. The germline V gene encodes CDR1 DFQATT and CDR2 SNEGSKA (reference sequence). The J segment lost 2 bases and the V segment lost 2 bases, leaving 6 bases of the junction unmatched. CDR3 protein: CSARLLAGGFTDTQYF. The CDR3 DNA sequence: TGCAGTGCTAGACTCCTAGCGGGGGGATTCACAGATACGCAGTATTTT.

This clonotype came up a few times. This chain uses TRBV3-1 with TRBJ2-1; D not certain. V was clipped by 1 base and J by 7 bases, with 5 bases between them. CDR3 length equals 12 residues. The germline V gene encodes CDR1 LGHDT and CDR2 YNNKEL (reference sequence). Here the CDR3 reads CASSQVWNEQFF. The CDR3 DNA is TGTGCCAGCAGCCAAGTGTGGAATGAGCAGTTCTTC.

This clonotype appeared a few times. The genes are TRBV18 and TRBJ1-1, with 7 bases aligning to TRBD1. The junction had 1 base not matched to a gene; V was cut back by 4 bases and J by 5 bases. The germline V gene has CDR1 KGHSH and CDR2 LQKENI. There are 12 residues in the CDR3. The CDR3 DNA reads TGTGCCAGCTCACAGACAGGGACTGAAGCTTTCTTT. This sequence encodes CASSQTGTEAFF.

This rearrangement joins TRBV7-9 to TRBJ1-1; D remains ambiguous. This CDR3 is built from 12 residues. CDR1 is SEHNR, CDR2 FQNEAQ, per germline (reference sequence). Trimming took 3 bases from V and 6 from J, leaving 8 bases between them. This chain's CDR3 is CASSFEAAEAFF. The CDR3 DNA reads as TGTGCCAGCAGCTTTGAGGCCGCTGAAGCTTTCTTT.

This chain links TRBV25-1 with TRBJ2-7; tentative D call: TRBD1 (6 bases). Per germline, CDR1 MGHDK and CDR2 SYGVNS. This CDR3 comprises 12 residues. The V gene lost 2 bases and the J gene lost 6 bases, with 8 bases spanning the gap. CDR3 sequence reads: CASSEQGLEQYF. CDR3 sequence (DNA): TGTGCCAGCAGTGAACAGGGGCTCGAGCAGTACTTC.

This clonotype was seen a handful of times. The V call is TRBV11-2, the J call TRBJ1-2; the D is unclear. The CDR3 runs 15 residues. The ends were cut back, 0 bases at V and 4 bases at J, with 12 bases in the middle. Germline V gives CDR1 SGHAT, CDR2 FQNNGV. In DNA form, the CDR3 reads TGTGCCAGCAGCTTAGATCGCTCCCGAGTCTATGGCTACACCTTC. It translates to CASSLDRSRVYGYTF.

This clonotype was counted ten times or more. V usage is TRBV9 and J usage is TRBJ2-1; 9 bases fit TRBD2. The CDR3 extends over 14 amino acids. Unmatched junction bases numbered 3, after V lost 4 bases and J lost 4 bases. Germline lookup yields CDR1 SGDLS and CDR2 YYNGEE. The CDR3 bases are TGTGCCAGCAGCCGCGGGGGGGTTTACAATGAGCAGTTCTTC. Its translation is CASSRGGVYNEQFF.

This clonotype showed up many times. J is TRBJ2-2 and V is TRBV4-3; TRBD1 aligns across 9 bases. Trimming at V came to 4 bases and at J to 2 bases, leaving 5 bases not matched to a gene. The length of the CDR3 is 16 residues. The V gene's germline CDR1 is LGHNA and CDR2 YSLEER. This chain's CDR3 is CASSRGQGTNTGELFF. Written as DNA, the CDR3 is TGCGCCAGCAGCCGAGGACAGGGGACAAACACCGGGGAGCTGTTTTTT.

This clonotype was counted only a few times. The chain's CDR3 is CASSDTGNSPLHF. CDR3 nucleotide sequence: TGTGCCAGCAGTGATACAGGGAATTCACCCCTCCACTTT. The chain joins TRBV25-1 to TRBJ1-6; D perhaps matches TRBD1 (6 bases). There are 13 residues in the CDR3. V was trimmed by 3 bases and J by 7 bases, leaving 7 bases between them. CDR1 and CDR2 from the germline V gene are MGHDK and SYGVNS. Looking up the rest from reference TRBV25-1 and TRBJ1-6 gives the full variable domain: EADIYQTPRYLVIGTGKKITLECSQTMGHDKMYWYQQDPGMELHLIHYSYGVNSTEKGDLSSESTVSRIRTEHFPLTLESARPSHTSQYLCASSDTGNSPLHFGNGTRLTVT.

The chain has TRBV5-1 and TRBJ2-2; the D call may be TRBD1 or TRBD2 (5 bases each). This CDR3 has 14 amino acids. The germline V and J ends were trimmed by 2 bases and 6 bases, with 11 bases remaining between them. Germline lookup yields CDR1 SGHRS and CDR2 YFSETQ. CDR3 nucleotide sequence: TGCGCCAGCAGCTTACGGGACCCCTCCGGGGAGCTGTTTTTT. It yields the protein CASSLRDPSGELFF.